This T cell receptor (beta chain) appears in the sequencing data of a study of blood T cells in healthy people across ages. A sample-barcoded 5' primer and a J-beta primer mix were used in a second PCR of about 6 to 11 cycles. A single record per CDR3 protein comes from TCRdb applying MiXCR to the 5' RACE reads. This table has around 1,900,000 distinct CDR3 sequences, roughly two fifths appearing once. Trimming took 0 bases from V and 2 from J, leaving 13 bases between them. The V gene's germline CDR1 is SGHRS and CDR2 YFSETQ. The CDR3 is 16 residues long. The sequenced sample consisted of blood. This sequence was found in a human donor in good health. This rearrangement joins TRBV5-1 to TRBJ2-3; maybe TRBD2 (5 bases). CDR3 residues: CASSLVTTDPTDTQYF. The CDR3 DNA sequence: TGCGCCAGCAGCTTGGTGACTACTGACCCCACAGATACGCAGTATTTT.